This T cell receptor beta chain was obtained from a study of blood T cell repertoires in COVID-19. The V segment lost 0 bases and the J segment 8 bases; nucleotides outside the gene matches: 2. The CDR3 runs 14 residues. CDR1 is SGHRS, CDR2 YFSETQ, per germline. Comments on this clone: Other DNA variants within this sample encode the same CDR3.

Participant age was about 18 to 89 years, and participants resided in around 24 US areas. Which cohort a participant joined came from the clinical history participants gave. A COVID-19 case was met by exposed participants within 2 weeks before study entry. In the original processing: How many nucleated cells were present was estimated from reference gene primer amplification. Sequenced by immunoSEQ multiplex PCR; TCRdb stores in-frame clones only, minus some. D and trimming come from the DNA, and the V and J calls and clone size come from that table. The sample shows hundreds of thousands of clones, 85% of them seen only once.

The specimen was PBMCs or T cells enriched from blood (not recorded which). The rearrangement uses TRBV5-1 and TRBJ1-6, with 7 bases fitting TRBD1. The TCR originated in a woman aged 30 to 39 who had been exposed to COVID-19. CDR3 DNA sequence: TGCGCCAGCAGCTTGGCAGGGGGGTATTCACCCCTCCACTTT. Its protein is CASSLAGGYSPLHF.